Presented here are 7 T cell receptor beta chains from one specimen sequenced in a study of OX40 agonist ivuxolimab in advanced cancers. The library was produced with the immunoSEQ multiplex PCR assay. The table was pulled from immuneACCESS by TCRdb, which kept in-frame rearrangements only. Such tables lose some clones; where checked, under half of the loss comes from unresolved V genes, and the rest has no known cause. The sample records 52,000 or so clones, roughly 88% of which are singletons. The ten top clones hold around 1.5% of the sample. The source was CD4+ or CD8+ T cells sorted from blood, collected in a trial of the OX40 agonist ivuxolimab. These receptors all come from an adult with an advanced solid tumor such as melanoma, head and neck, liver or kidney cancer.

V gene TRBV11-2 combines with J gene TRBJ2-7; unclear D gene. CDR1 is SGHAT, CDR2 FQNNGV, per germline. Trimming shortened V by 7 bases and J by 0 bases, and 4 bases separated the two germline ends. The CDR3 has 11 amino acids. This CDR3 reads CASTSSYEQYF. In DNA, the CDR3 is TGTGCCAGCACTAGCTCCTACGAGCAGTACTTC.

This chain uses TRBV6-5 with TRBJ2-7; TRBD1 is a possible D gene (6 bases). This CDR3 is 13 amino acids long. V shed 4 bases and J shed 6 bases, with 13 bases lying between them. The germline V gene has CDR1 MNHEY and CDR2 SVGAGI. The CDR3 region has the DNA TGTGCCAGCAGTTCTACACAGGGTCGCGAGCAGTACTTC. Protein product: CASSSTQGREQYF.

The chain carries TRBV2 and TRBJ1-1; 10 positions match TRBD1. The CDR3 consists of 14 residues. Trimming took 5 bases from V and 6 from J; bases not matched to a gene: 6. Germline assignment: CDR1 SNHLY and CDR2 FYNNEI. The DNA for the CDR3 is TGTGCCAGCAGTCTCCGGGGACAGGGGCCTGAAGCTTTCTTT. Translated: CASSLRGQGPEAFF.

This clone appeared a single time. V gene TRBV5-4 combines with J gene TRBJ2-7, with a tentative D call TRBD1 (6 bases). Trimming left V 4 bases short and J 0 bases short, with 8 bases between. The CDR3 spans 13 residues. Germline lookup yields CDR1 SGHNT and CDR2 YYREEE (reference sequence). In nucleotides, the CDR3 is TGTGCCAGCAGCCTACAGGGCTCCTACGAGCAGTACTTC. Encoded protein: CASSLQGSYEQYF. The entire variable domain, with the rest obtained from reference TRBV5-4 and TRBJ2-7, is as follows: ETGVTQSPTHLIKTRGQQVTLRCSSQSGHNTVSWYQQALGQGPQFIFQYYREEENGRGNFPPRFSGLQFPNYSSELNVNALELDDSALYLCASSLQGSYEQYFGPGTRLTVT.

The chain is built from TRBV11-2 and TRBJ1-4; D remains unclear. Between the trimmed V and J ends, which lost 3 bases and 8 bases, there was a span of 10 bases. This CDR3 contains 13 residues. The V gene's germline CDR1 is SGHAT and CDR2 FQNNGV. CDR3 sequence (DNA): TGTGCCAGCAGCTTCGGGGTACGGGAAAAACTGTTTTTT. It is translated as CASSFGVREKLFF.

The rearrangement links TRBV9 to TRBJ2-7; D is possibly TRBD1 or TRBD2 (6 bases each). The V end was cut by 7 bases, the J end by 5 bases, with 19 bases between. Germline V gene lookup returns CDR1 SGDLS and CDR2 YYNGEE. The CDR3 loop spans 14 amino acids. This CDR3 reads CASGGHSGFDEQYF. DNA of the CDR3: TGTGCCAGCGGGGGGCACTCAGGCTTCGACGAGCAGTACTTC.

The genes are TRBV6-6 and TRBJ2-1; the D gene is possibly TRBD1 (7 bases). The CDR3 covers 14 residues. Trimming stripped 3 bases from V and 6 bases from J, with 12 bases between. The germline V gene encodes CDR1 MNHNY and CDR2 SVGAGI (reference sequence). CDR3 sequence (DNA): TGTGCCAGCAGTTATCAGGGGGGTTCCAATGAGCAGTTCTTC. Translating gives CASSYQGGSNEQFF.